Each of the 12 T cell receptor beta chains below was sequenced from the same sample in a study of blood T cell repertoires in COVID-19 (TCRdb year 2020). The receptor library was made with the immunoSEQ multiplex PCR assay. TCRdb obtained this table from immuneACCESS and retained in-frame rearrangements with V and J assigned. These tables miss some clones; where compared with another copy, unresolved V genes account for less than half of the shortfall, and the remainder is unexplained. The sample table records approximately 91,000 clones; 87% of these occur just once. Approximately 5% of the sample is held by the ten biggest clonotypes. Sequenced sample: peripheral blood. The receptors shown here come from a man in his 70s with acute or convalescent COVID-19.

This chain connects TRBV19 to TRBJ1-1; TRBD1 might be the D (6 bases). CDR1 and CDR2 (germline): LNHDA, SQIVND (reference sequence). The CDR3 extends over 17 amino acids. With 4 bases removed from V and 4 bases from J, the gap between germline ends came to 22 bases. CDR3 sequence (DNA): TGTGCCAGTAGTAAAAGGGCCTTGGGGGCTCCGGGCACTGAAGCTTTCTTT. Its translation is CASSKRALGAPGTEAFF.

This clone was picked up a small number of times. This chain uses TRBV5-4 with TRBJ2-1; the D is unclear. The ends were cut back, 2 bases at V and 6 bases at J, with 3 bases in the middle. The CDR3 covers 11 residues. From germline, CDR1 is SGHNT and CDR2 YYREEE (reference sequence). The DNA for the CDR3 is TGTGCCAGCAGCTTTATCAATGAGCAGTTCTTC. This gives the protein CASSFINEQFF.

The count of this clone is one. This chain joins TRBV5-1 and TRBJ2-4; a possible D gene is TRBD1 (6 bases). Germline V gene sequence: CDR1 SGHRS, CDR2 YFSETQ. The germline V and J ends were trimmed by 4 bases and 0 bases, with 14 bases remaining between them. The CDR3 sequence is 16 residues long. CDR3 sequence (DNA): TGCGCCAGCAGCCCCAGGGGCGGATCAGCCAAAAACATTCAGTACTTC. Its protein is CASSPRGGSAKNIQYF.

V is TRBV15 and J is TRBJ2-1; the D gene is possibly TRBD1 (6 bases). CDR3 length: 15 residues. V lost 4 bases and J lost 5, with 15 bases in between. CDR1 and CDR2 from the germline V gene are LNHNV and YYDKDF (reference sequence). CDR3 loop: CATSKTRGQDNEQFF. The CDR3 bases are TGTGCCACCAGCAAAACAAGGGGACAAGACAATGAGCAGTTCTTC.

V gene TRBV11-2 combines with J gene TRBJ2-5, with D perhaps matching TRBD2 (5 bases). The V end lost 1 base, the J end lost 2 bases, and 8 bases lay between the germline ends. This CDR3 contains 14 residues. CDR1 SGHAT and CDR2 FQNNGV come from the germline V gene. Here the CDR3 DNA reads TGTGCCAGCAGCTTAGGCAGGACTCAAGAGACCCAGTACTTC. Its protein is CASSLGRTQETQYF.

The chain combines TRBV7-2 with TRBJ2-7, with a possible D match to TRBD1 (7 bases). V was trimmed by 5 bases and J by 1 base, leaving 12 bases between them. Germline V CDR1 and CDR2: SGHTA, FQGNSA. This CDR3 spans 14 amino acids. The CDR3 nucleotides read TGTGCCAGCAGCCCTGCGGGACAGTCCTACGAGCAGTACTTC. Translation: CASSPAGQSYEQYF.

The chain combines TRBV7-6 with TRBJ2-3; 7 nucleotides agree with TRBD1. Germline values: CDR1 SGHVS, CDR2 FNYEAQ. CDR3 length: 14 amino acids. Losses at the gene ends were 4 bases for V and 3 bases for J; bases not matched to a gene: 4. The CDR3 loop is CASSSEDRTDTQYF. The CDR3 DNA reads TGTGCCAGCAGCTCCGAGGACAGGACAGATACGCAGTATTTT.

CDR3 nucleotides: TGCGCCAGCAGCACGACAGGGATGGTGGAGACCCAGTACTTC. This gives the protein CASSTTGMVETQYF. This rearrangement joins TRBV5-1 to TRBJ2-5; TRBD1 agrees at 7 bases. The CDR3 has 14 residues. Per germline, CDR1 SGHRS and CDR2 YFSETQ. V lost 4 bases, J lost 5 bases, and 8 bases stayed unmatched.

The chain combines TRBV6-5 with TRBJ1-4; TRBD1 agrees at 8 bases. V dropped 5 bases and J dropped 7; count of bases not matched to a gene: 9. CDR1 and CDR2 from the germline V gene are MNHEY and SVGAGI. The CDR3 loop spans 15 amino acids. DNA of the CDR3: TGTGCCAGCAGTCCCAGGACAGGGTCGGCTGAAAAACTGTTTTTT. Encoded protein: CASSPRTGSAEKLFF.

This clone was seen only a few times. The chain joins TRBV6-4 to TRBJ2-2; D unclear. CDR1 and CDR2 from the germline V gene are MRHNA and SNTAGT. Trimming pared 0 bases from V and 5 bases from J, leaving 4 bases between. The CDR3 consists of 13 residues. CDR3 in DNA: TGTGCCAGCAGTGACTCACGGACCGGGGAGCTGTTTTTT. It translates to CASSDSRTGELFF.

The rearrangement uses TRBV5-8 and TRBJ1-5; D is unclear. The CDR3 spans 15 residues. The germline V gene has CDR1 SGHTS and CDR2 YDEGEE. V dropped 1 base and J dropped 2 bases, with 10 bases sitting between them. DNA for the CDR3: TGTGCCAGCAGCTTGTTTTCGCAGGGCAATCAGCCCCAGCATTTT. This sequence encodes CASSLFSQGNQPQHF.

J is TRBJ1-2 and V is TRBV28, with 8 bases that match TRBD1. This CDR3 spans 18 amino acids. Germline CDR1 MDHEN, CDR2 SYDVKM. The V and J ends lost 4 bases and 6 bases, in that order; junction bases with no gene match: 19. The chain's CDR3 is CASSSASIGQGGVDGYTF. The DNA for the CDR3 is TGTGCCAGCAGTTCCGCCTCCATCGGACAGGGAGGGGTGGATGGCTACACCTTC.